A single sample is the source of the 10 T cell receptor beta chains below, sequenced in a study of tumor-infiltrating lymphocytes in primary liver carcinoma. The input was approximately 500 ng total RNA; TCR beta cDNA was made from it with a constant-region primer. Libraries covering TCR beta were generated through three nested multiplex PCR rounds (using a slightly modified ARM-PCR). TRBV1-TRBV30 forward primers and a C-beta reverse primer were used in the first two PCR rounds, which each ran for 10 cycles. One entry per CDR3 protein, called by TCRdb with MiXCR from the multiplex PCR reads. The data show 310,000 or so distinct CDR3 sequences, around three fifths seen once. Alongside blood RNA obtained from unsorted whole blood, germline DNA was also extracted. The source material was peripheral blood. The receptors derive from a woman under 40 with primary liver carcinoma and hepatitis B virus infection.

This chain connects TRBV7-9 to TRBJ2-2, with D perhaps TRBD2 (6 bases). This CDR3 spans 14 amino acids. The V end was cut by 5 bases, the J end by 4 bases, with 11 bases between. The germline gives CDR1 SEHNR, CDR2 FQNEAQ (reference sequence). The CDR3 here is CASSATSSTGELFF. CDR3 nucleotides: TGTGCCAGCAGCGCGACTAGTAGCACCGGGGAGCTGTTTTTT. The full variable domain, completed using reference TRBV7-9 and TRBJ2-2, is DTGVSQNPRHKITKRGQNVTFRCDPISEHNRLYWYRQTLGQGPEFLTYFQNEAQLEKSRLLSDRFSAERPKGSFSTLEIQRTEQGDSAMYLCASSATSSTGELFFGEGSRLTVL.

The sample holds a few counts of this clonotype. The CDR3 spells CASSLVAGWAYEQYF. The CDR3 nucleotides are TGTGCCAGCAGCTTAGTGGCGGGATGGGCCTACGAGCAGTACTTC. The chain recombines TRBV11-2 with TRBJ2-7; a weak D match, TRBD2 (6 bases). CDR1 SGHAT and CDR2 FQNNGV come from the germline V gene. The CDR3 has 15 amino acids. With 1 base removed from V and 2 bases from J, the gap between germline ends came to 12 bases.

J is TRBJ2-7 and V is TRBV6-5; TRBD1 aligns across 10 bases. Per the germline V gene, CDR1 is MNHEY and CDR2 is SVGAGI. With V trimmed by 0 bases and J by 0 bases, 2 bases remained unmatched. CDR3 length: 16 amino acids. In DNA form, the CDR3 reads TGTGCCAGCAGTTACTCTGGGACAGGGGCCTCCTACGAGCAGTACTTC. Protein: CASSYSGTGASYEQYF.

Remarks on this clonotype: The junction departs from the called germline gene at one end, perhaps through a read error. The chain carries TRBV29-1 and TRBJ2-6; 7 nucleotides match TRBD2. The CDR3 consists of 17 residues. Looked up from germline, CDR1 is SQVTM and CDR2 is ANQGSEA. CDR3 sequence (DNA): TGCAGGTTCCCACGGGGGGAATCATTTGCTGGGGTCAACGTCCTGACTTTC. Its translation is CRFPRGESFAGVNVLTF.

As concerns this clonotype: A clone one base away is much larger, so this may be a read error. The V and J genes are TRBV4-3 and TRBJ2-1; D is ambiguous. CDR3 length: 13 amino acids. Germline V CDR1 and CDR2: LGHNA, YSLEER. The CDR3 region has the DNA TGCGCCAGCGGCCAAGGTGGCGGCAATGAGCAGTTCTTC. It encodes CASGQGGGNEQFF.

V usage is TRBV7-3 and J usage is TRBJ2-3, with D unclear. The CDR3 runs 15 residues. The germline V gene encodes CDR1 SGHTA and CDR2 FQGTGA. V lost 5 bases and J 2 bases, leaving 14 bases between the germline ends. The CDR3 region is CASSDLGRDTDTQYF. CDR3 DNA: TGTGCCAGCAGCGACCTAGGTAGAGACACAGATACGCAGTATTTT.

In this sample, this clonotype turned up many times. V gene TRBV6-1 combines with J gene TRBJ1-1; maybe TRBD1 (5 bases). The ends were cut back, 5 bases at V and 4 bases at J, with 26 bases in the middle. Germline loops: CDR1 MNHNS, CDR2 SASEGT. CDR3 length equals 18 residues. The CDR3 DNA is TGTGCCAGCAGTAAACTTTCGGGGCTATCGTCCTCGGCCACTGAAGCTTTCTTT. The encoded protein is CASSKLSGLSSSATEAFF.

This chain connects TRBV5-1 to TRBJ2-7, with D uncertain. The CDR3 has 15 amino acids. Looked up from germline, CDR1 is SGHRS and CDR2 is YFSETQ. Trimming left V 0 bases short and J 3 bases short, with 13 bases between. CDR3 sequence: CASSLVAQSFYEQYF. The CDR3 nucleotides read TGCGCCAGCAGCTTGGTGGCGCAATCCTTCTACGAGCAGTACTTC.

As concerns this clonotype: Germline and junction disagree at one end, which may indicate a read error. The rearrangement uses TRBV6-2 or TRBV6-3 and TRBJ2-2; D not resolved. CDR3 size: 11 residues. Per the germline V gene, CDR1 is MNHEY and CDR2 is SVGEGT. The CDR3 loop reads CASNYLRELFF. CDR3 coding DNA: TGTGCCAGCAATTACCTCCGGGAGCTGTTTTTT.

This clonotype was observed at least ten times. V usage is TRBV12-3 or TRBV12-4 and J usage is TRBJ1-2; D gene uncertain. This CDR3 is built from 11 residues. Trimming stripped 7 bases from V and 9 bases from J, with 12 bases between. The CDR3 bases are TGTGCCAGCAAAGGGTGGCCCAGCTACACCTTC. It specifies CASKGWPSYTF.